A selection of T cell receptor beta chains follows, all from one sample in a study of response to subunit inactivated influenza vaccine. TCRdb itself ran the RT-PCR reads through MiXCR, one entry per CDR3 protein. This sample has about 700,000 distinct CDR3 sequences, with roughly 13% found just once. The sequences come from PBMCs from blood, collected around 15 days before vaccination. These receptors originate from a man aged 45-60 years who received an inactivated influenza vaccine. The CDR3 runs from the conserved cysteine through the conserved F or W. Each record gives: CDR3 DNA, CDR3 protein, clone size, V gene, D gene, J gene. The D gene is left open where the match is weak. Where a row states a size, it is once, few, many or the class of an expanded clone; other rows omit it.

DNA: TGCAGCGTTTTTTTAGCGGGAGGTGGGGCCAAAAACATTCAGTACTTC; CDR3: CSVFLAGGGAKNIQYF; size: .; V: TRBV29-1; D: TRBD2; J: TRBJ2-4
DNA: TGCAGTGCTCTTCGCGTGCCCGATGGCTACACCTTC; CDR3: CSALRVPDGYTF; size: .; V: TRBV20-1; D: .; J: TRBJ1-2
DNA: TGTGCCAGCAGTTCCTATGTGACAGACCATAACTATGGCTACACCTTC; CDR3: CASSSYVTDHNYGYTF; size: .; V: TRBV12-3/TRBV12-4; D: .; J: TRBJ1-2
DNA: TGTGCCAGCAGCTGGGTTCGGGGGAGCGGTGATCGGGCCCCCAGCTCCTACAATGAGCAGTTCTTC; CDR3: CASSWVRGSGDRAPSSYNEQFF; size: few; V: TRBV5-4; D: .; J: TRBJ2-1
DNA: TGTGCCAGCAGCCAAAGACAGGGAGAGACCCAGTACTTC; CDR3: CASSQRQGETQYF; size: many; V: TRBV5-1; D: TRBD1; J: TRBJ2-5
DNA: TGTGCCAGCACTGAGGGAGGGCCGGTATATCGTGAGCAGTTCTTC; CDR3: CASTEGGPVYREQFF; size: .; V: TRBV6-1; D: TRBD2; J: TRBJ2-1
DNA: TGTGCCAGCATCCCGGACAGGGGGTTCGAAAATGAGCAGTTCTTC; CDR3: CASIPDRGFENEQFF; size: .; V: TRBV7-9; D: TRBD1; J: TRBJ2-1
DNA: TGTGCCAGCAGTTTTGGAGTCTCCTACAATGAGCAGTTCTTC; CDR3: CASSFGVSYNEQFF; size: few; V: TRBV28; D: .; J: TRBJ2-1
DNA: TGCAGTGCTCCAGGGGGGACTAGCGGGAGACCCCTCAGGGGGGCCAACGTCCTGACTTTC; CDR3: CSAPGGTSGRPLRGANVLTF; size: .; V: TRBV20-1; D: TRBD2; J: TRBJ2-6
DNA: TGTGCCAGCAGCTTCTTAGGTTCTCTTATGAACACTGAAGCTTTCTTT; CDR3: CASSFLGSLMNTEAFF; size: few; V: TRBV7-2; D: .; J: TRBJ1-1
DNA: TGTGCCAGCAGCCTAAACCGGGGGGCCTACGAGCAGTACTTC; CDR3: CASSLNRGAYEQYF; size: .; V: TRBV5-8; D: TRBD2; J: TRBJ2-7
DNA: TGTGCCAGCAGCCAGAGCGGGACGAACACCGGGGAGCTGTTTTTT; CDR3: CASSQSGTNTGELFF; size: many; V: TRBV4-2; D: TRBD2; J: TRBJ2-2
DNA: TGTGCCAGCAGTAAAGGCCCTTCCGGCGGTGAAAAACTGTTTTTT; CDR3: CASSKGPSGGEKLFF; size: .; V: TRBV12-3/TRBV12-4; D: .; J: TRBJ1-4
DNA: TGTGCCAGTATAAAGCCGGGACAGGGATCGGGAACTGAAGCTTTCTTT; CDR3: CASIKPGQGSGTEAFF; size: many; V: TRBV2; D: TRBD1; J: TRBJ1-1
DNA: TGTGCCAGCAGCTTGGAGTGGGGAATGAACACTGAAGCTTTCTTT; CDR3: CASSLEWGMNTEAFF; size: many; V: TRBV5-5; D: .; J: TRBJ1-1
DNA: TGCGCCAGCAGCCAAAACGACAGGAACTCTGGAAACACCATATATTTT; CDR3: CASSQNDRNSGNTIYF; size: few; V: TRBV4-3; D: .; J: TRBJ1-3
DNA: TGTGCCAGCAGTGATAGCACTCTTTTGAACACTGAAGCTTTCTTT; CDR3: CASSDSTLLNTEAFF; size: .; V: TRBV6-1; D: .; J: TRBJ1-1
DNA: TGTGCCAGCAGTTCCTCTCTTGACAGAAACCAAGAGACCCAGTACTTC; CDR3: CASSSSLDRNQETQYF; size: many; V: TRBV6-2/TRBV6-3; D: .; J: TRBJ2-5
DNA: TGTGCCAGCAGTCCCTACAGGGATTTCTACGAGCAGTACTTC; CDR3: CASSPYRDFYEQYF; size: few; V: TRBV28; D: .; J: TRBJ2-7
DNA: TGTGCCAGCAGTTACAGGCGGGAGGCCTGGGAGACCCAGTACTTC; CDR3: CASSYRREAWETQYF; size: .; V: TRBV6-2/TRBV6-3; D: TRBD2; J: TRBJ2-5
DNA: TGTGCCAGCCTCGGAGGGGGAAGAGTTAATGAGCAGTTCTTC; CDR3: CASLGGGRVNEQFF; size: few; V: TRBV27; D: .; J: TRBJ2-1
DNA: TGTGCCAGCAGTTTGGGTAATCTACCTACCGGGGAGCTGTTTTTT; CDR3: CASSLGNLPTGELFF; size: .; V: TRBV12-3/TRBV12-4; D: .; J: TRBJ2-2
DNA: TGCGCCAGCAGCTTGCGCTATAGCGGGAGCTACAATGAGCAGTTCTTC; CDR3: CASSLRYSGSYNEQFF; size: few; V: TRBV5-1; D: TRBD2; J: TRBJ2-1
DNA: TGTGCCAGCAGCCAAGGCAGGGGTAACGCGAACACTGAAGCTTTCTTT; CDR3: CASSQGRGNANTEAFF; size: few; V: TRBV14; D: .; J: TRBJ1-1
DNA: TGTGCCAGCAGTGAAGCAACCAGAGGAGATACGCAGTATTTT; CDR3: CASSEATRGDTQYF; size: few; V: TRBV6-1; D: .; J: TRBJ2-3
DNA: TGCTGTGCTAGAGGGAATCGGGACAGGGATCAGGAGACCCAGTACTTC; CDR3: CCARGNRDRDQETQYF; size: .; V: TRBV20-1; D: TRBD1; J: TRBJ2-5
DNA: TGCAGTGCGCCGACCGGGACAGGGGTTTTCGAGCAGTACTTC; CDR3: CSAPTGTGVFEQYF; size: .; V: TRBV20-1; D: TRBD1; J: TRBJ2-7
DNA: TGTGCCAGCAGGCTAGCGGGAGGCACCTACGAGCAGTACTTC; CDR3: CASRLAGGTYEQYF; size: .; V: TRBV6-1; D: TRBD2; J: TRBJ2-7
DNA: TGTGCCAGCAGCCACGGACAGGGGGTTACTGGGGCCAACGTCCTGACTTTC; CDR3: CASSHGQGVTGANVLTF; size: .; V: TRBV14; D: TRBD1; J: TRBJ2-6
DNA: TGTGCCAGCAGTTGGGGACAGGGATACTACGAGCAGTACTTC; CDR3: CASSWGQGYYEQYF; size: .; V: TRBV6-2/TRBV6-3; D: TRBD1; J: TRBJ2-7